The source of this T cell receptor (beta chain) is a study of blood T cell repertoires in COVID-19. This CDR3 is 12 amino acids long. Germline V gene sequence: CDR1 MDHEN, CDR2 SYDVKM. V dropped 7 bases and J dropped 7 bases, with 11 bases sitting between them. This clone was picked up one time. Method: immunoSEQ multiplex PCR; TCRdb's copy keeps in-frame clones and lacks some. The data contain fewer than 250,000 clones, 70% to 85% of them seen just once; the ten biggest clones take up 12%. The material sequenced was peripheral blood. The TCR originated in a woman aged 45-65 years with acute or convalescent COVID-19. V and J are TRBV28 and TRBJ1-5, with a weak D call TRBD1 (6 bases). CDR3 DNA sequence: TGTGCCAGCACCCCAGGGGTCCAGCCCCAGCATTTT. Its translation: CASTPGVQPQHF.